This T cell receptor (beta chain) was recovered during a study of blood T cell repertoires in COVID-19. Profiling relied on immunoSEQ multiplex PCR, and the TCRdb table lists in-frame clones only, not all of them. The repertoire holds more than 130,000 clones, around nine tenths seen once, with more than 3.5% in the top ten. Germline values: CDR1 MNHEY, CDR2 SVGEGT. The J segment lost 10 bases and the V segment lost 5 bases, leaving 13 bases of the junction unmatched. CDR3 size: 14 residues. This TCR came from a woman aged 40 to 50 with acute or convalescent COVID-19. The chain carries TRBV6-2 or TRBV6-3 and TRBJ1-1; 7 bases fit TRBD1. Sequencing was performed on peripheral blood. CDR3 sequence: CASSPRQGWRGAFF. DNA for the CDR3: TGTGCCAGCAGTCCCCGACAGGGTTGGAGGGGAGCTTTCTTT.